A selection of T cell receptor beta chains follows, all from one sample in a study of CD8 T cells in Susac syndrome. TCRdb re-analysed the immunoSEQ multiplex PCR reads in MiXCR, keeping a single row per CDR3 protein. The sample shows hundreds of thousands of distinct CDR3 sequences, around 85% of them seen only once. The specimen was CD8+ T cells from PBMCs. The receptors were gathered from a human donor with multiple sclerosis. Each CDR3 is given with its conserved first and last residue. The D gene is left open where the match is weak. The listing skips clone size in some rows; elsewhere it reads once, few, many or a size class.

length	size	J	D	V	DNA	CDR3
18	-	TRBJ2-1	TRBD2	TRBV6-2/TRBV6-3	TGTGCCAGTCAAGGCGGGAGTGTAGCGGGAGGGCTTTACAATGAGCAGTTCTTC	CASQGGSVAGGLYNEQFF
14	-	TRBJ2-7	-	TRBV6-1	TGTGCCAGCAGTCCCCGGGACTTCCTCGGCGAGCAGTACTTC	CASSPRDFLGEQYF
16	-	TRBJ2-7	TRBD1	TRBV3-1	TGTGCCAGCAGCCCATTGAGGGGGCTGAACTCCTACGAGCAGTACTTC	CASSPLRGLNSYEQYF
13	-	TRBJ1-2	-	TRBV5-4	TGTGCCAGCAACATCGTGGGGGGCTATGGCTACACCTTC	CASNIVGGYGYTF
15	-	TRBJ2-3	-	TRBV25-1	TGTGCCAGCAGTGAATGGGGGGACGCCACAGATACGCAGTATTTT	CASSEWGDATDTQYF
15	-	TRBJ2-3	-	TRBV4-1	TGCGCCAGCAGCACCCGGGCAGCAGGCACAGATACGCAGTATTTT	CASSTRAAGTDTQYF
16	once	TRBJ1-4	-	TRBV5-6	TGTGCCAGCAGCCCGGCGTCAGGGGCCCCTAATGAAAAACTGTTTTTT	CASSPASGAPNEKLFF
14	-	TRBJ1-1	-	TRBV27	TGTGCCAGCAGTTTCAAGACCGGTCACACTGAAGCTTTCTTT	CASSFKTGHTEAFF
16	once	TRBJ1-1	-	TRBV2	TGTGCCAGCAGTGAAATCCCTGGCTCGTCCGCCACTGAAGCTTTCTTT	CASSEIPGSSATEAFF
16	-	TRBJ2-3	TRBD2	TRBV19	TGTGCCAGTAGGGCGGGCGCGGGAGGTCGCACAGATACGCAGTATTTT	CASRAGAGGRTDTQYF
14	-	TRBJ2-3	TRBD2	TRBV27	TGTGCCAGCAGTTTCGGCGGGGGGGGGAATACGCAGTATTTT	CASSFGGGGNTQYF
14	-	TRBJ1-3	-	TRBV7-8	TGTGCCAGCAGCTTGGCGGGACCGACGAACGCCATATATTTT	CASSLAGPTNAIYF
16	-	TRBJ2-2	TRBD1	TRBV12-3/TRBV12-4	TGTGCCAGCAGTTTCCGGACAGGCATCGGTCCCGGGGAGCTGTTTTTT	CASSFRTGIGPGELFF
18	-	TRBJ1-2	TRBD1	TRBV5-4	TGTGCCAGCAGCTCAGAAGACAGGGTGGGGGCAGCCCTATATGGCTACACCTTC	CASSSEDRVGAALYGYTF
15	-	TRBJ2-1	TRBD2	TRBV18	TGTGCCAGCTCACCAATGGCTAGCGGGGACAATGAGCAGTTCTTC	CASSPMASGDNEQFF
15	-	TRBJ2-7	TRBD1	TRBV10-2	TGCGCCAGCAACCTAGGACAGGGAAGCTCCTACGAGCAGTACTTC	CASNLGQGSSYEQYF
13	-	TRBJ1-2	-	TRBV10-3	TGTGCCATCAGTGACGCGCCGGTCTATGGCTACACCTTC	CAISDAPVYGYTF
13	once	TRBJ2-1	-	TRBV28	TGTGCCAGCAGTTTGGGGGCGGCCAATGAGCAGTTCTTC	CASSLGAANEQFF
14	-	TRBJ2-7	TRBD1	TRBV27	TGTGCCAGCAGCGGTTCGGGACAGGGGTACGAGCAGTACTTC	CASSGSGQGYEQYF
20	once	TRBJ2-7	TRBD1	TRBV20-1	TGCAGTGCTAGTAAAGGGACCTTCTTAAGGGACAGGGGGATCCCCTACGAGCAGTACTTC	CSASKGTFLRDRGIPYEQYF
14	-	TRBJ1-5	-	TRBV12-3/TRBV12-4	TGTGCCAGCAGTTCAGGGGCGCTCAGTCAGCCCCAGCATTTT	CASSSGALSQPQHF
16	-	TRBJ1-5	-	TRBV4-1	TGCGCCAGCAGCCAGGTCGCCCCGGGATTAAATCAGCCCCAGCATTTT	CASSQVAPGLNQPQHF
14	-	TRBJ2-7	TRBD1	TRBV5-1	TGCGCCAGCAGCTCTACAAGGGACAGGCTAGTGCAGTACTTC	CASSSTRDRLVQYF
15	-	TRBJ1-2	-	TRBV4-1	TGCGCCAGCAGCCAAGATCGGGGGGACTTCTATGGCTACACCTTC	CASSQDRGDFYGYTF
14	-	TRBJ2-3	-	TRBV4-1	TGCGCCAGCAGCCCGTCCCTAGGAGTAGATACGCAGTATTTT	CASSPSLGVDTQYF
18	-	TRBJ2-1	TRBD2	TRBV19	TGTGCCAGTAGTTGGGGGACCGGTAGCGGGTCCTTGGGCAATGAGCAGTTCTTC	CASSWGTGSGSLGNEQFF
16	-	TRBJ1-1	-	TRBV7-9	TGTGCCAGCAGCCCTCCACTTGGGGAACTGAACACTGAAGCTTTCTTT	CASSPPLGELNTEAFF
14	few	TRBJ2-7	-	TRBV5-4	TGTGCCAGCAGCTCGTGGACAGTGGGAGGGGAGCAGTACTTC	CASSSWTVGGEQYF
14	-	TRBJ2-7	-	TRBV21-1	TGTGCCAGCGACGGATCCAGGGCCCTTAGCGAGCAGTACTTC	CASDGSRALSEQYF
16	once	TRBJ2-3	TRBD1	TRBV13	TGTGCCAGCAGCTTACGTGGGACAGGGGTCGCAGATACGCAGTATTTT	CASSLRGTGVADTQYF
16	few	TRBJ1-4	-	TRBV27	TGTGCCAGCAAAGCGGGTATAGGGCTTGCTAATGAAAAACTGTTTTTT	CASKAGIGLANEKLFF
16	-	TRBJ2-1	TRBD2	TRBV14	TGTGCCAGCAGCCAACCCGGTAGCGGGGGGTCCTATGAGCAGTTCTTC	CASSQPGSGGSYEQFF
14	-	TRBJ2-7	TRBD2	TRBV27	TGTGCCAGTAGTTTAGCGGGAGGGCTATACGAGCAGTACTTC	CASSLAGGLYEQYF
15	-	TRBJ2-7	-	TRBV27	TGTGCCAGCAGTCGCCCCTCACCGACGGGTTACGAGCAGTACTTC	CASSRPSPTGYEQYF
14	-	TRBJ2-2	-	TRBV19	TGTGCCAGTAGTATCGGGCCCGCGGCCGGGGAGCTGTTTTTT	CASSIGPAAGELFF
15	-	TRBJ2-1	TRBD2	TRBV5-1	TGCGCCAGCAGCTTGGAAGCGGGAGGAGGGAATGAGCAGTTCTTC	CASSLEAGGGNEQFF
14	-	TRBJ2-5	-	TRBV11-2	TGTGCCAGCAGTTGGAAAAGGGGGCAAGAGACCCAGTACTTC	CASSWKRGQETQYF
16	-	TRBJ2-1	-	TRBV27	TGTGCCAGCACCGGGGGGTTAAGGACAGCCTACAATGAGCAGTTCTTC	CASTGGLRTAYNEQFF
18	once	TRBJ2-2	TRBD2	TRBV7-6	TGTGCCAGCAGCTCGCGGACTAGCGGGAGTACCAACACCGGGGAGCTGTTTTTT	CASSSRTSGSTNTGELFF
15	-	TRBJ2-7	-	TRBV5-1	TGCGCCAGCAGCTCGCGGGAAGACTCTACGGGGGAGCAGTACTTC	CASSSREDSTGEQYF
14	-	TRBJ1-5	-	TRBV4-1	TGCGCCAGCAGCCAGCACCGGGAAGGTCAGCCCCAGCATTTT	CASSQHREGQPQHF
15	-	TRBJ2-7	-	TRBV4-1	TGCGCCAGCAGCCAAGAAAGGGGGGGCTCCTACGAGCAGTACTTC	CASSQERGGSYEQYF
13	-	TRBJ2-1	TRBD1	TRBV5-4	TGTGCCAGCAGCCCCCGGGGACAGTTGGAGCAGTTCTTC	CASSPRGQLEQFF